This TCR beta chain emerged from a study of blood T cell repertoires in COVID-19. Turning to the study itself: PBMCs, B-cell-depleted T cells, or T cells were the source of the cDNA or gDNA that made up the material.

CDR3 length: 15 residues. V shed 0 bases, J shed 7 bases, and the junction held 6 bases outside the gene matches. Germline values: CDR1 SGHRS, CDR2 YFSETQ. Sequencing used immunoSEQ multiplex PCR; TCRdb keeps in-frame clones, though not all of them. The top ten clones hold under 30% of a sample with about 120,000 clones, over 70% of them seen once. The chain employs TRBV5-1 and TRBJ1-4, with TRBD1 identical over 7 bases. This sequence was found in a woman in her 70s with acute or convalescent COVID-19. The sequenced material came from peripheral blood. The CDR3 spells CASSLGQGLSEKLFF. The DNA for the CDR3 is TGCGCCAGCAGCTTGGGACAGGGTCTTAGTGAAAAACTGTTTTTT. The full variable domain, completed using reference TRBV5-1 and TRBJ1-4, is KAGVTQTPRYLIKTRGQQVTLSCSPISGHRSVSWYQQTPGQGLQFLFEYFSETQRNKGNFPGRFSGRQFSNSRSEMNVSTLELGDSALYLCASSLGQGLSEKLFFGSGTQLSVL.